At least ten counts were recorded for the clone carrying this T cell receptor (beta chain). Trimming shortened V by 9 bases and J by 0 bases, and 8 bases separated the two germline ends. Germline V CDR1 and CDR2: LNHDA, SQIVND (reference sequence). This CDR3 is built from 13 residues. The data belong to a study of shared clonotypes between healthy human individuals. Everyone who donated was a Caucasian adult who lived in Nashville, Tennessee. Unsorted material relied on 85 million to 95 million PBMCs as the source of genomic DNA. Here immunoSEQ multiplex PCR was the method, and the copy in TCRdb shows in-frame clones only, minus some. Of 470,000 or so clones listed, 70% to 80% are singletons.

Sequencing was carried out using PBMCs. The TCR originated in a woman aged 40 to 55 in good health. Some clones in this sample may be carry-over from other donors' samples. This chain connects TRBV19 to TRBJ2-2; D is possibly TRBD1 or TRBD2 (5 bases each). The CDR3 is CASGAANTGELFF. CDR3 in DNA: TGTGCCAGCGGGGCAGCGAACACCGGGGAGCTGTTTTTT.